This entry concerns a single TCR beta chain. From germline, CDR1 is MNHEY and CDR2 SMNVEV (reference sequence). Trimming shortened V by 8 bases and J by 3 bases, and 17 bases separated the two germline ends. There are 14 residues in the CDR3. This sample is part of a study of blood T cell repertoires in COVID-19. Data came from immunoSEQ multiplex PCR; TCRdb stores just in-frame clones and leaves some out. Of roughly 110,000 clones in the sample, 80% to 90% are singletons; the top ten hold 10%. Sequencing was done on a sample of peripheral blood. The chain employs TRBV27 and TRBJ2-7; tentative D call: TRBD2 (7 bases). This TCR was sampled from a human donor in a cohort sampled during active COVID-19. The CDR3 region is CASSLRGTIYEQYF. The CDR3 coding sequence is TGTGCCAGCTCCTTGAGGGGGACTATCTACGAGCAGTACTTC.